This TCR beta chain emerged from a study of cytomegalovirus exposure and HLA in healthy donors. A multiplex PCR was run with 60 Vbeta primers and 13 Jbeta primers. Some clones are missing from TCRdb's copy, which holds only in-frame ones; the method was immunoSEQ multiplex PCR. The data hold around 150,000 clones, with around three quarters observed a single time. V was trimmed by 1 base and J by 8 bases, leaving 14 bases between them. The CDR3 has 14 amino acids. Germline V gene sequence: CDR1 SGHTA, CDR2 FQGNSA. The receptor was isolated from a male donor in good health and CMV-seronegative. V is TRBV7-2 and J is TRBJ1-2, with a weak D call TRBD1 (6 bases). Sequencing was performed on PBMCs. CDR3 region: CASSLVGGHRGYTF. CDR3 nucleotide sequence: TGTGCCAGCAGCTTAGTGGGGGGGCACCGCGGCTACACCTTC.